The rows below give T cell receptor beta chains drawn from one sample of a study of T-cell memory formation after mild COVID-19. Via MiXCR, TCRdb re-called the 5' RACE reads, giving one row per CDR3 protein. Of about 6,100 distinct CDR3 sequences in the sample, roughly 20% were seen once. Sequenced sample: PBMCs or a T cell subset sorted from them (not recorded which). The receptor set was obtained from an adult woman who had mild COVID-19 (a few samples of this study predate the infection). Cell type and time point are not known. CDR3s include the opening cysteine and the closing phenylalanine or tryptophan.

J | V | CDR3
TRBJ2-5 | TRBV7-9 | CASSPPQGARETQYF
TRBJ2-3 | TRBV14 | CASSPPWGEITDTQYF
TRBJ2-2 | TRBV7-6 | CASSSQGSGELFF
TRBJ1-5 | TRBV27 | CASSFLGNQPQHF
TRBJ2-7 | TRBV29-1 | CSVEAQGEQYF
TRBJ1-2 | TRBV3-1 | CASRYHRKPSYGYTF
TRBJ1-1 | TRBV9 | CASSLGDGEAFF
TRBJ1-2 | TRBV9 | CASSPQAGSGYTF
TRBJ1-1 | TRBV12-3/TRBV12-4 | CASSSRTGSMNTEAFF
TRBJ2-3 | TRBV7-3 | CASSPDSGNTDTQYF
TRBJ2-7 | TRBV27 | CASSKKGPGRYFYEQYF
TRBJ2-5 | TRBV6-5 | CASSSKGASVPFSYQETQYF
TRBJ2-7 | TRBV10-3 | CAIKADTSYEQYF
TRBJ2-7 | TRBV4-3 | CASSQVGDSSYEQYF
TRBJ1-1 | TRBV10-2 | CASSERLDRADEAFF
TRBJ2-5 | TRBV7-2 | CASSPTGTREYF
TRBJ1-3 | TRBV29-1 | CSVWVGNTIYF
TRBJ2-1 | TRBV6-2/TRBV6-3 | CASSEAGGPVNEQFF
TRBJ2-3 | TRBV2 | CASSDRREGMGDTQYF
TRBJ2-7 | TRBV30 | CAWGQAYEQYF
TRBJ1-3 | TRBV2 | CASSGQGLSFSSGNTIYF
TRBJ2-3 | TRBV4-1 | CASSPIAVSVSTDTQYF
TRBJ1-1 | TRBV2 | CASSPGQANTEAFF
TRBJ2-2 | TRBV6-5 | CASSYLGQTYTGELFF
TRBJ2-5 | TRBV11-2 | CASSPSETQYF
TRBJ2-1 | TRBV27 | CASSLTTFSSYNEQFF
TRBJ1-6 | TRBV5-1 | CASSLDLGHSSYNSPLHF
TRBJ1-5 | TRBV20-1 | CSARGTDSNQPQHF
TRBJ1-1 | TRBV27 | CASSSGTEAFF
TRBJ2-1 | TRBV10-3 | CAISEPWTGLGQAHSYNEQFF
TRBJ2-1 | TRBV12-3/TRBV12-4 | CASSQPTSGDNEQFF
TRBJ2-7 | TRBV7-2 | CASSLATYEQYF
TRBJ2-7 | TRBV29-1 | CSVGRGGYYEQYF
TRBJ2-5 | TRBV12-3/TRBV12-4 | CASSLSVHKATQYF
TRBJ2-2 | TRBV5-1 | CASSPGQGVGTGELFF
TRBJ2-7 | TRBV3-1 | CASSQGRWDEQYF
TRBJ2-7 | TRBV5-1 | CASSQDYEQYF
TRBJ1-5 | TRBV16 | CASSQASNQPQHF
TRBJ1-1 | TRBV5-1 | CASSSLQGEAFF
TRBJ1-2 | TRBV9 | CASSVTIGSYGYTF
TRBJ2-5 | TRBV6-5 | CASSPTTGLLETQYF
TRBJ1-1 | TRBV4-3 | CASSQDRGRPLNTEAFF
TRBJ2-7 | TRBV7-9 | CASSDTNEGAGEQYF
TRBJ2-5 | TRBV6-2/TRBV6-3 | CASSYTPGTGGETQYF
TRBJ2-3 | TRBV27 | CASRKGTEWMWTDTQYF